These T cell receptor beta chains were read from a single sample in a study of T-cell reconstitution after alpha-beta-depleted transplantation in children. TCRdb analysed the PCR reads with MiXCR anew, one entry per CDR3 protein. The sample yields 200,000 to 250,000 distinct CDR3 sequences, around 8.9% seen once. The material sequenced was PBMCs from the stem cell graft donor, taken from the stem cell graft. Receptors were obtained from a human donor who donated a stem cell graft to a child with SCID. CDR3s include the opening cysteine and the closing phenylalanine or tryptophan. D genes are given only for firm matches. Not every row has a clone size; where given, it reads once, few, many or a size class.

>NA|TRBJ2-1|TRBV2|NA|15
CASRLAGEGLNEQVF
TGTGCCAGCCGCCTGGCAGGAGAAGGCCTCAATGAGCAGGTCTTC
>NA|TRBJ1-1|TRBV12-3/TRBV12-4|NA|16
CASSFGGGALNTEAFF
TGTGCCAGCAGTTTCGGTGGGGGGGCCTTGAACACTGAAGCTTTCTTT
>NA|TRBJ1-2|TRBV2|many|14
CASSEWTADYGYTF
TGTGCCAGCAGTGAATGGACGGCTGACTATGGCTACACCTTC
>TRBD2|TRBJ2-1|TRBV24-1|many|13
CATALAGVNEQFF
TGTGCCACCGCCCTAGCGGGTGTGAATGAGCAGTTCTTC
>NA|TRBJ1-2|TRBV7-9|many|16
CASSHTTVSLAYGYTF
TGTGCCAGCAGCCACACAACCGTCTCATTAGCCTATGGCTACACCTTC
>NA|TRBJ2-1|TRBV5-8|many|15
CASSLEGGIYNEQFF
TGTGCCAGCAGCTTGGAGGGGGGCATATACAATGAGCAGTTCTTC
>NA|TRBJ2-7|TRBV2|many|14
CASSDREGVGEQYF
TGTGCCAGCAGTGACAGGGAAGGTGTCGGCGAGCAGTACTTC
>NA|TRBJ1-2|TRBV5-1|many|14
CASSSLTGVYGYTF
TGCGCCAGCAGCTCCCTGACTGGGGTCTATGGCTACACCTTC
>NA|TRBJ2-5|TRBV7-9|many|16
CASSLGDSELQETQYF
TGTGCCAGCAGCTTAGGTGACAGCGAACTCCAAGAGACCCAGTACTTC
>NA|TRBJ1-2|TRBV6-5|many|16
CASSPKARGPNYGYTF
TGTGCCAGCAGCCCGAAGGCCCGGGGGCCTAACTATGGCTACACCTTC
>NA|TRBJ1-1|TRBV6-5|NA|15
CASSYGGRMNTEAFF
TGTGCCAGCAGTTACGGGGGGCGGATGAACACTGAAGCTTTCTTT
>NA|TRBJ2-2|TRBV12-3/TRBV12-4|many|15
CASSPTGRNTGELFF
TGTGCCAGCAGCCCGACAGGCCGGAACACCGGGGAGCTGTTTTTT
>NA|TRBJ2-2|TRBV12-3/TRBV12-4|many|13
CASSLWDTGELFF
TGTGCCAGCAGTTTATGGGACACCGGGGAGCTGTTTTTT
>TRBD2|TRBJ2-1|TRBV7-9|many|16
CASSAVLAGGYNEQFF
TGTGCCAGCAGCGCTGTACTAGCGGGGGGGTACAATGAGCAGTTCTTC
>TRBD2|TRBJ2-3|TRBV29-1|few|13
CSLSGGREDTQYF
TGCAGCCTCTCCGGGGGGAGGGAAGATACGCAGTATTTT
>TRBD2|TRBJ2-3|TRBV20-1|many|16
CSARNVAGGSTDTQYF
TGCAGTGCTAGAAATGTGGCGGGGGGGAGCACAGATACGCAGTATTTT
>NA|TRBJ2-2|TRBV4-3|NA|17
CASSPSLGGGLTGELFF
TGCGCCAGCAGCCCGTCTCTTGGCGGGGGCCTCACCGGGGAGCTGTTTTTT
>NA|TRBJ2-1|TRBV20-1|medium-sized|13
CSARGSHEYEQFF
TGCAGTGCTAGAGGGTCCCACGAGTATGAGCAGTTCTTC
>NA|TRBJ2-1|TRBV5-1|many|15
CASSLLQGPYNEQFF
TGCGCCAGCAGCTTGCTGCAGGGGCCCTACAATGAGCAGTTCTTC
>NA|TRBJ1-2|TRBV7-6|NA|15
CASSLGQSPNYGYTF
TGTGCCAGCAGCTTAGGGCAGAGCCCTAACTATGGCTACACCTTC
>NA|TRBJ1-4|TRBV5-5|many|18
CASSYYPPQGSTNEKLFF
TGTGCCAGCAGCTATTACCCCCCGCAGGGTTCAACTAATGAAAAACTGTTTTTT
>NA|TRBJ1-4|TRBV7-9|many|13
CASSSSGDEKLFF
TGTGCCAGCAGCTCCTCGGGGGATGAAAAACTGTTTTTT
>NA|TRBJ2-1|TRBV11-2|many|17
CASSLLAKDSYYNEQFF
TGTGCCAGCAGCCTCCTAGCAAAAGACAGCTACTACAATGAGCAGTTCTTC
>NA|TRBJ2-3|TRBV5-1|many|11
CASSSGYTQYF
TGCGCCAGCAGCTCTGGCTATACGCAGTATTTT
>TRBD1|TRBJ1-1|TRBV7-2|few|14
CASSPQGARGQAFF
TGTGCCAGCAGCCCCCAGGGGGCGCGAGGCCAAGCTTTCTTT
>TRBD2|TRBJ2-1|TRBV7-8|many|16
CASSSLAGGSYNEQFF
TGTGCCAGCAGCTCCCTAGCGGGGGGTTCCTACAATGAGCAGTTCTTC
>TRBD1|TRBJ2-4|TRBV5-1|many|16
CASSLTPSGQGNIQYF
TGCGCCAGCAGCTTAACACCATCGGGACAGGGAAACATTCAGTACTTC
>NA|TRBJ1-2|TRBV7-3|many|16
CASSLTGQGFNYGYTF
TGTGCCAGCAGCTTAACGGGTCAAGGCTTCAACTATGGCTACACCTTC
>NA|TRBJ2-3|TRBV7-2|many|14
CASSAGGPPDTQYF
TGTGCCAGCAGCGCTGGGGGGCCTCCAGATACGCAGTATTTT
>NA|TRBJ2-7|TRBV5-1|many|12
CASSLAGNEQYF
TGCGCCAGCAGCTTGGCCGGAAACGAGCAGTACTTC
>TRBD2|TRBJ2-5|TRBV6-5|many|15
CASSYGGGALETQYF
TGTGCCAGCAGTTACGGCGGGGGGGCCTTGGAGACCCAGTACTTC
>NA|TRBJ2-5|TRBV6-5|NA|15
CASSYSRTVQETQYF
TGTGCCAGCAGTTACTCTAGGACAGTCCAAGAGACCCAGTACTTC
>NA|TRBJ2-5|TRBV5-6|many|14
CASSSGTEQETQYF
TGTGCCAGCAGCTCCGGGACGGAACAAGAGACCCAGTACTTC
>NA|TRBJ2-3|TRBV20-1|many|15
CSARSGEDSTDTQYF
TGCAGTGCTAGGTCGGGGGAGGATAGCACAGATACGCAGTATTTT
>NA|TRBJ2-5|TRBV24-1|many|15
CATSEFLGSQETQYF
TGTGCCACCAGTGAGTTCCTGGGGTCACAAGAGACCCAGTACTTC
>NA|TRBJ2-2|TRBV7-9|many|14
CASSLWGDTGELFF
TGTGCCAGCAGCTTATGGGGTGACACCGGGGAGCTGTTTTTT
>NA|TRBJ2-5|TRBV27|NA|13
CASSPGLWETQYF
TGTGCCAGCAGTCCCGGACTGTGGGAGACCCAGTACTTC
>TRBD1|TRBJ2-7|TRBV11-2|many|14
CASSLGTGQGEQYF
TGTGCCAGCAGCTTGGGGACAGGGCAAGGCGAGCAGTACTTC